This is a list of T cell receptor beta chains from one sample in a study of beta chain features in type 1 diabetes. The data were produced by immunoSEQ multiplex PCR, yet TCRdb's version contains in-frame clones alone and is incomplete. The sample shows 550,000 to 850,000 clones, 13% of them seen only once. Sequencing was done on a sample of naive CD4+ T cells from blood. The receptors stem from a man aged 18-30 years with type 1 diabetes. Both conserved end residues are part of each CDR3. The D gene is left open where the match is weak. Clone sizes are given selectively: once, few, many, or a class where the clone is expanded.

NA	TRBD1	TRBJ2-2	TRBV5-6	CASSPQGQGTGELFF	TGTGCCAGCAGCCCCCAGGGACAGGGAACCGGGGAGCTGTTTTTT
few	NA	TRBJ1-4	TRBV7-2	CASSLAAGEDEKLFF	TGTGCCAGCAGCTTAGCTGCGGGGGAGGATGAAAAACTGTTTTTT
few	NA	TRBJ2-7	TRBV19	CASSIGGGYYEQYF	TGTGCCAGTAGTATAGGCGGCGGATACTACGAGCAGTACTTC
NA	NA	TRBJ2-7	TRBV6-6	CASSPGRLVYEQYF	TGTGCCAGCAGTCCGGGACGTCTAGTCTACGAGCAGTACTTC
NA	TRBD2	TRBJ2-1	TRBV2	CASRATSGRDEQFF	TGTGCCAGCAGAGCAACTAGCGGGCGGGATGAGCAGTTCTTC
few	NA	TRBJ2-1	TRBV28	CASTRGGPYNEQFF	TGTGCCAGCACAAGGGGGGGGCCCTACAATGAGCAGTTCTTC
few	NA	TRBJ2-5	TRBV6-6	CASSYSSGYETQYF	TGTGCCAGCAGTTACTCGAGCGGGTACGAGACCCAGTACTTC
NA	NA	TRBJ1-1	TRBV5-6	CASSGDGRSTEAFF	TGTGCCAGCAGCGGCGACGGTAGGAGCACTGAAGCTTTCTTT
few	TRBD1	TRBJ2-2	TRBV7-6	CASSLAPGQGARGTGELFF	TGTGCCAGCAGCTTAGCGCCCGGACAGGGGGCGCGTGGCACCGGGGAGCTGTTTTTT
few	NA	TRBJ2-7	TRBV18	CASSPGTDSYEQYF	TGTGCCAGCTCACCAGGGACGGACTCCTACGAGCAGTACTTC
few	NA	TRBJ2-3	TRBV7-2	CASGSTDTQYF	TGTGCCAGCGGGAGTACAGATACGCAGTATTTT
NA	TRBD2	TRBJ2-5	TRBV13	CASSLTGLGGEGLQETQYF	TGTGCCAGCAGCTTGACGGGACTAGGGGGAGAAGGGCTCCAAGAGACCCAGTACTTC
NA	NA	TRBJ2-7	TRBV18	CASSPRQGKSYEQYF	TGTGCCAGCTCACCAAGGCAGGGGAAGTCCTACGAGCAGTACTTC
few	NA	TRBJ1-2	TRBV29-1	CSVGPRFQAYGYTF	TGCAGCGTTGGCCCCAGGTTCCAGGCCTATGGCTACACCTTC
few	TRBD2	TRBJ2-2	TRBV5-4	CASSEAGTTNTGELFF	TGTGCCAGCAGCGAGGCCGGGACTACGAACACCGGGGAGCTGTTTTTT
few	NA	TRBJ2-4	TRBV2	CASSEGNIQYF	TGTGCCAGCAGTGAGGGAAACATTCAGTACTTC
few	NA	TRBJ1-4	TRBV7-9	CASSFGQDNEKLFF	TGTGCCAGCAGCTTTGGACAAGACAATGAAAAACTGTTTTTT
few	NA	TRBJ2-3	TRBV10-2	CASGPGDWAPDTQYF	TGCGCCAGTGGACCGGGGGACTGGGCCCCAGATACGCAGTATTTT
few	NA	TRBJ2-7	TRBV29-1	CSFSGALYEQYF	TGCAGCTTTTCCGGGGCCCTCTACGAGCAGTACTTC
NA	TRBD1	TRBJ1-6	TRBV18	CASSPTGQGVAPLHF	TGTGCCAGCTCACCCACAGGACAGGGGGTGGCACCCCTCCACTTT
NA	NA	TRBJ1-2	TRBV4-1	CASSQGQGSNYGYTF	TGCGCCAGCAGCCAAGGGCAGGGGTCCAACTATGGCTACACCTTC
few	NA	TRBJ1-5	TRBV18	CASSPLDHRDKNQPQHF	TGTGCCAGCTCACCACTGGACCACCGGGACAAGAATCAGCCCCAGCATTTT
few	NA	TRBJ2-1	TRBV5-4	CASSLDRNNEQFF	TGTGCCAGCAGCCTTGACCGTAACAATGAGCAGTTCTTC
NA	TRBD1	TRBJ1-2	TRBV19	CASSRRTGRYGYTF	TGTGCCAGTAGTAGGAGGACAGGGAGGTATGGCTACACCTTC
few	NA	TRBJ2-7	TRBV2	CASSADTGNSYEQYF	TGTGCCAGCAGTGCCGATACAGGGAACTCCTACGAGCAGTACTTC
NA	TRBD1	TRBJ1-2	TRBV18	CASSPGQGPSGYTF	TGTGCCAGCTCACCCGGACAGGGTCCCTCTGGCTACACCTTC
few	NA	TRBJ1-5	TRBV5-1	CASREGPNQPQHF	TGCGCCAGCAGGGAGGGGCCGAATCAGCCCCAGCATTTT
NA	NA	TRBJ1-1	TRBV6-5	CASSYSKGVAFF	TGTGCCAGCAGTTACTCTAAGGGGGTGGCTTTCTTT
NA	TRBD2	TRBJ2-1	TRBV19	CASSIGTSGGIYEQFF	TGTGCCAGTAGTATCGGGACTAGCGGGGGTATCTATGAGCAGTTCTTC
NA	NA	TRBJ2-5	TRBV10-3	CAIGSLGAQETQYF	TGTGCCATCGGCTCGCTCGGGGCCCAAGAGACCCAGTACTTC
few	TRBD2	TRBJ2-3	TRBV29-1	CSVGRSSGVDTQYF	TGCAGCGTAGGGAGGTCTAGCGGGGTGGATACGCAGTATTTT
few	NA	TRBJ2-7	TRBV2	CASSEESYEQYF	TGTGCCAGCAGTGAGGAATCCTACGAGCAGTACTTC
few	TRBD1	TRBJ2-7	TRBV5-1	CASSQGRDRVFYEQYF	TGCGCCAGCAGCCAGGGCCGGGACAGGGTTTTCTACGAGCAGTACTTC